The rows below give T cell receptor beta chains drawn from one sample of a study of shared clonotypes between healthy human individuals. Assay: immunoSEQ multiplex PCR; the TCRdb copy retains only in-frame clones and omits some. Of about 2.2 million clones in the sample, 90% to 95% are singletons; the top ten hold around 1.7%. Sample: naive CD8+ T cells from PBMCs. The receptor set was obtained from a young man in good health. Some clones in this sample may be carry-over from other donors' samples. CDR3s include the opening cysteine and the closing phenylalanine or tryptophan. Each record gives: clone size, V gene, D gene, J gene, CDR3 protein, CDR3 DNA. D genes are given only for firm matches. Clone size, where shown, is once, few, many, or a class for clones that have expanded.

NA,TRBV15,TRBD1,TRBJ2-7,CATSRAPRGKGEQYF,TGTGCCACCAGCAGAGCACCCAGGGGGAAAGGCGAGCAGTACTTC
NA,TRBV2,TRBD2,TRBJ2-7,CASSGTSGRPIIRGSYEQYF,TGTGCCAGCAGTGGGACTAGCGGGAGGCCGATAATCAGGGGCTCCTACGAGCAGTACTTC
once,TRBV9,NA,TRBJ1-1,CASSVGAGTLGESDTWNTEAFF,TGTGCCAGCAGCGTAGGCGCTGGTACCCTAGGGGAGTCGGACACCTGGAACACTGAAGCTTTCTTT
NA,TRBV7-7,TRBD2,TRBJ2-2,CASSLAVRGRAARELFF,TGTGCCAGCAGCTTAGCGGTACGCGGGAGGGCGGCCAGGGAGCTGTTTTTT
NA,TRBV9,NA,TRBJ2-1,CASSPPGRSYNEQFF,TGTGCCAGCAGCCCCCCGGGGCGCTCCTACAATGAGCAGTTCTTC
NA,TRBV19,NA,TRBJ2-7,CASSIGGRGSYEQYF,TGTGCCAGTAGTATCGGGGGCAGGGGCTCCTACGAGCAGTACTTC
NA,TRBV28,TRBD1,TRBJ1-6,CASSQPPDRGPYNSPLHF,TGTGCCAGCAGCCAACCCCCGGACAGGGGCCCCTATAATTCACCCCTCCACTTT
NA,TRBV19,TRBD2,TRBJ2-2,CASSTVLLAGGTGELFF,TGTGCCAGTAGTACCGTCCTCCTAGCGGGAGGGACCGGGGAGCTGTTTTTT
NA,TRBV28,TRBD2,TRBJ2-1,CASSPSGRGHGEQFF,TGTGCCAGCAGTCCTAGCGGGAGGGGACACGGGGAGCAGTTCTTC
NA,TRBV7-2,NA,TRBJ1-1,CASSPWGDTEAFF,TGTGCCAGCAGCCCGTGGGGGGACACTGAAGCTTTCTTT
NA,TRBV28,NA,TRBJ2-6,CASSSGNLGSGANVLTF,TGTGCCAGCAGTTCGGGGAACCTGGGGTCTGGGGCCAACGTCCTGACTTTC
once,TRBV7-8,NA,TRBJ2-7,CASNRDGSYEQYF,TGTGCCAGCAACCGGGACGGGTCCTACGAGCAGTACTTC
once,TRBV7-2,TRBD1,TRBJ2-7,CASIIRDSPYEQYF,TGTGCCAGCATCATAAGGGACAGCCCCTACGAGCAGTACTTC
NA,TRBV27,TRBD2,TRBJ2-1,CASSTTSGREQFF,TGTGCCAGCAGTACGACTAGCGGACGTGAGCAGTTCTTC
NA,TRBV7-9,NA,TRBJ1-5,CASSSSGYNQPQHF,TGTGCCAGCAGCTCGTCGGGGTACAATCAGCCCCAGCATTTT